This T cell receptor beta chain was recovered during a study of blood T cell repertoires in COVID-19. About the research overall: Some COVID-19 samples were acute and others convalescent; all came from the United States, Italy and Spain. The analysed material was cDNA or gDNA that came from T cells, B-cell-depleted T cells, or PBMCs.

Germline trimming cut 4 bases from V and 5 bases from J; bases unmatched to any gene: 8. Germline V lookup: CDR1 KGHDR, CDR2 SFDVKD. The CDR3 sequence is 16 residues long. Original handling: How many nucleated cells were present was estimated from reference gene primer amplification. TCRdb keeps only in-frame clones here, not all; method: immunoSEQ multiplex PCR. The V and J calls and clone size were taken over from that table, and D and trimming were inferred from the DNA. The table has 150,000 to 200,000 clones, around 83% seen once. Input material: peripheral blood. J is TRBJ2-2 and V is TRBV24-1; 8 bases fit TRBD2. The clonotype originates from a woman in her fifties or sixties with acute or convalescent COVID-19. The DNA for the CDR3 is TGTGCCACCAGTGAATCCGGGACTAGGATTACCGGGGAGCTGTTTTTT. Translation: CATSESGTRITGELFF.